Listed here is a single T cell receptor (beta chain). These data are taken from a study of blood T cell repertoires in COVID-19. At the level of the study: COVID-19 samples from acute and convalescent phases originated in the United States, Italy and Spain. PBMCs, B-cell-depleted T cells, or T cells were the source of the cDNA or gDNA that made up the material.

Authors' processing steps: For nucleated cells, counts were estimated from reference gene primer amplification. TCRdb keeps only in-frame clones here, not all; method: immunoSEQ multiplex PCR. For V, J and clone size, that table is used; D and trimming come from the DNA. The sample records about 170,000 clones, 74% being singletons. The CDR3 extends over 16 amino acids. The trim removed 4 bases at V and 5 bases at J, leaving 8 bases unmatched. Germline-derived CDR1 and CDR2 are MDHEN and SYDVKM. The chain carries TRBV28 and TRBJ2-3; 11 nucleotides line up with TRBD2. The sequence derives from a woman older than 75 with acute or convalescent COVID-19. The sequenced material came from peripheral blood. CDR3 protein: CASSSMTSGNGDTQYF. As DNA, the CDR3 is TGTGCCAGCAGTTCCATGACTAGCGGGAATGGAGATACGCAGTATTTT.